These T cell receptor beta chains were read from a single sample in a study of cytomegalovirus exposure and HLA in healthy donors. Sequencing used immunoSEQ multiplex PCR; TCRdb keeps in-frame clones, though not all of them. The sample consists of about 160,000 clones, approximately 78% of them appearing once. Sequences were obtained from PBMCs. Receptor source: a male donor in good health and CMV-seropositive. The CDR3 runs from the conserved cysteine through the conserved F or W. D genes are given only for firm matches. A row's size may be missing; if present it is once, few, many or a size class.

DNA: TGTGCCAGCAGCAAACTAGGCCCCTACGAGCAGTACTTC; CDR3: CASSKLGPYEQYF; size: .; V: TRBV7-2; D: .; J: TRBJ2-7
DNA: TGTGCCTGGAGTGTATTAGCGGGGCCGGGGGCCCAGTACTTC; CDR3: CAWSVLAGPGAQYF; size: .; V: TRBV30; D: TRBD2; J: TRBJ2-5
DNA: TGTGCCAGCAATACAGGGGGAAGCTCCTACGAGCAGTACTTC; CDR3: CASNTGGSSYEQYF; size: .; V: TRBV6-5; D: TRBD1; J: TRBJ2-7
DNA: TGTGCCAGTAGGCCCGGCCCGCTTGCGGGAGGGTGGGAGACCCAGTACTTC; CDR3: CASRPGPLAGGWETQYF; size: .; V: TRBV19; D: TRBD2; J: TRBJ2-5
DNA: TGTGCCAGCAGCAAGGGGCAGGGGAACACCGGGGAGCTGTTTTTT; CDR3: CASSKGQGNTGELFF; size: .; V: TRBV6-4; D: .; J: TRBJ2-2
DNA: TGTGCCAGCACCAAGGGGGCAGGATATGGCTACACCTTC; CDR3: CASTKGAGYGYTF; size: .; V: TRBV7-6; D: TRBD1; J: TRBJ1-2
DNA: TGTGCCTCCCAGGAACAGGGGGCGGGGAACACTGAAGCTTTCTTT; CDR3: CASQEQGAGNTEAFF; size: .; V: TRBV9; D: TRBD1; J: TRBJ1-1
DNA: TGTGCCAGCAGCTTGGGTTCTCCAGGGGGGAACACTGAAGCTTTCTTT; CDR3: CASSLGSPGGNTEAFF; size: .; V: TRBV5-4; D: TRBD1; J: TRBJ1-1
DNA: TGTGCCAGCAGTTCCGACAGGGTGAACACTGAAGCTTTCTTT; CDR3: CASSSDRVNTEAFF; size: many; V: TRBV2; D: TRBD1; J: TRBJ1-1
DNA: TGTGCCAGCAGCTTTGGGTCAGGTGCAGGCTACGAGCAGTACTTC; CDR3: CASSFGSGAGYEQYF; size: .; V: TRBV7-6; D: .; J: TRBJ2-7
DNA: TGTGCCAGTAAGATTAACGGGGTCGGTGGCTACACCTTC; CDR3: CASKINGVGGYTF; size: few; V: TRBV19; D: .; J: TRBJ1-2
DNA: TGTGCCTGGAGTGTAAAGGGGAGCAATCAGCCCCAGCATTTT; CDR3: CAWSVKGSNQPQHF; size: .; V: TRBV30; D: .; J: TRBJ1-5
DNA: TGTGCCAGCAGCCAGGGACTAGCAGCCACCGGGGAGCTGTTTTTT; CDR3: CASSQGLAATGELFF; size: .; V: TRBV28; D: TRBD2; J: TRBJ2-2
DNA: TGTGCCAGCAGCAACCGGCAGGGGGAGACCCAGTACTTC; CDR3: CASSNRQGETQYF; size: .; V: TRBV5-4; D: .; J: TRBJ2-5
DNA: TGCGCCAGCAGTCGAAGGGGGTCCGGGGAGCTGTTTTTT; CDR3: CASSRRGSGELFF; size: .; V: TRBV10-1; D: .; J: TRBJ2-2
DNA: TGTGCCAGCAGCGTAGATGCGGGAGGACAAGACAATGAGCAGTTCTTC; CDR3: CASSVDAGGQDNEQFF; size: once; V: TRBV9; D: TRBD2; J: TRBJ2-1
DNA: TGCGCCAGCAGCTCTAGCCATTCCACGAACACCGGGGAGCTGTTTTTT; CDR3: CASSSSHSTNTGELFF; size: .; V: TRBV5-1; D: .; J: TRBJ2-2
DNA: TGTGCCAGCAGCTTGGGTAGCGGGAGCTACGAGCAGTACTTC; CDR3: CASSLGSGSYEQYF; size: .; V: TRBV7-7; D: TRBD2; J: TRBJ2-7
DNA: TGTGCCAGCAGCGTCGGGACAGGGGATCATCAGCCCCAGCATTTT; CDR3: CASSVGTGDHQPQHF; size: .; V: TRBV9; D: TRBD1; J: TRBJ1-5
DNA: TGTGCCAGCAGCCCCTCTACCCACAATGAGCAGTTCTTC; CDR3: CASSPSTHNEQFF; size: .; V: TRBV5-5; D: .; J: TRBJ2-1
DNA: TGTGCCAGCAGCTTTGGAGGGAATTGGAACACTGAAGCTTTCTTT; CDR3: CASSFGGNWNTEAFF; size: few; V: TRBV5-5; D: .; J: TRBJ1-1
DNA: TGTGCCAGCAGCTTAGCGCAGGGTGGAACTGAAGCTTTCTTT; CDR3: CASSLAQGGTEAFF; size: .; V: TRBV7-2; D: .; J: TRBJ1-1
DNA: TGTGCCAGTAGTATAAGAGGAGGCTACGAGCAGTACTTC; CDR3: CASSIRGGYEQYF; size: .; V: TRBV19; D: .; J: TRBJ2-7
DNA: TGTGCCACCAGCAGAGCGGAGGGACAGAGAAATTCACCCCTCCACTTT; CDR3: CATSRAEGQRNSPLHF; size: .; V: TRBV15; D: TRBD1; J: TRBJ1-6
DNA: TGTGCCAGCAGCCCGGATCGACAGGGTATAGAGACCCAGTACTTC; CDR3: CASSPDRQGIETQYF; size: .; V: TRBV5-4; D: TRBD1; J: TRBJ2-5
DNA: TGTGCCAGCCAGGGGGCATCCTATAATTCACCCCTCCACTTT; CDR3: CASQGASYNSPLHF; size: .; V: TRBV6-5; D: TRBD1; J: TRBJ1-6
DNA: TGCGCCAGCAGCTTGGCCTTGGGTCCTCGGGGTCGAGGGCAGTATTTT; CDR3: CASSLALGPRGRGQYF; size: .; V: TRBV5-1; D: .; J: TRBJ2-3
DNA: TGTGCCAGCAGCTTGAACGCGGGGGGGCTGAAAGTCAATGAGCAGTTCTTC; CDR3: CASSLNAGGLKVNEQFF; size: .; V: TRBV5-6; D: TRBD2; J: TRBJ2-1
DNA: TGTGCCAGCAGCGCCCAGATGAACACTGAAGCTTTCTTT; CDR3: CASSAQMNTEAFF; size: .; V: TRBV16; D: .; J: TRBJ1-1
DNA: TGTGCCAGCAGCTTTTCGGACAGGGGGATTATGAACACTGAAGCTTTCTTT; CDR3: CASSFSDRGIMNTEAFF; size: .; V: TRBV7-9; D: TRBD1; J: TRBJ1-1
DNA: TGTGCCAGCATTTTGTATTCCAGGGGGGATGGCTACACCTTC; CDR3: CASILYSRGDGYTF; size: .; V: TRBV2; D: TRBD1; J: TRBJ1-2
DNA: TGTGCCAGCAGAGCTGACAGGACGACTAACTATGGCTACACCTTC; CDR3: CASRADRTTNYGYTF; size: .; V: TRBV2; D: .; J: TRBJ1-2
DNA: TGTGCCAGCAGGTCTGGGACAGGGGTCTACGAGCAGTACTTC; CDR3: CASRSGTGVYEQYF; size: .; V: TRBV28; D: TRBD1; J: TRBJ2-7
DNA: TGCGCCAGCAGCCCCGGGGCGGGAAACTATGGCTACACCTTC; CDR3: CASSPGAGNYGYTF; size: .; V: TRBV4-3; D: .; J: TRBJ1-2
DNA: TGTGCCATCAGTGAACCTCCGGGACAGGGGCGAGGCACTGAAGCTTTCTTT; CDR3: CAISEPPGQGRGTEAFF; size: once; V: TRBV10-3; D: TRBD1; J: TRBJ1-1
DNA: TGTGCCAGCTCACCACGGGCGGGAGAAACTAACTATGGCTACACCTTC; CDR3: CASSPRAGETNYGYTF; size: .; V: TRBV18; D: .; J: TRBJ1-2
DNA: TGTGCCAGCAGCCAAACCGGGACAGTTTCCTACGAGCAGTACTTC; CDR3: CASSQTGTVSYEQYF; size: .; V: TRBV7-9; D: TRBD1; J: TRBJ2-7
DNA: TGCGCCAGCAGCCCGTCCCCCCAAGAGACCCAGTACTTC; CDR3: CASSPSPQETQYF; size: few; V: TRBV5-1; D: .; J: TRBJ2-5
DNA: TGTGCCAGCAGCCCCAGGGCGGGGGCCTACGAGCAGTACTTC; CDR3: CASSPRAGAYEQYF; size: .; V: TRBV7-2; D: TRBD2; J: TRBJ2-7
DNA: TGCGCCAGCAAGGATACAGGGAAAGGTCAGCCCCAGCATTTT; CDR3: CASKDTGKGQPQHF; size: .; V: TRBV10-2; D: .; J: TRBJ1-5
DNA: TGTGCCAGCAGCTCAGGCCTGTATGGCTACACCTTC; CDR3: CASSSGLYGYTF; size: .; V: TRBV7-2; D: .; J: TRBJ1-2
DNA: TGCGCCAGCAGCAATGGACAGGGGCTCTATGGCTACACCTTC; CDR3: CASSNGQGLYGYTF; size: .; V: TRBV4-3; D: TRBD1; J: TRBJ1-2
DNA: TGTGCCAGCAGTCGGACACTCTCCTACAATGAGCAGTTCTTC; CDR3: CASSRTLSYNEQFF; size: .; V: TRBV7-2; D: .; J: TRBJ2-1
DNA: TGTGCCATCAGTGCGACACACGGAGGCACTGAAGCTTTCTTT; CDR3: CAISATHGGTEAFF; size: .; V: TRBV10-3; D: .; J: TRBJ1-1
DNA: TGTGCCAGCAGCTTCCAGGAGGGAGCCTACGAGCAGTACTTC; CDR3: CASSFQEGAYEQYF; size: .; V: TRBV7-2; D: .; J: TRBJ2-7
DNA: TGTGCCAGCAGCCTACGGACAGGGAGAGGGCATGGCTACACCTTC; CDR3: CASSLRTGRGHGYTF; size: .; V: TRBV7-2; D: TRBD1; J: TRBJ1-2
DNA: TGCGCCAGCAGCCAAGATAGGGGGACCGGGGCCAACGTCCTGACTTTC; CDR3: CASSQDRGTGANVLTF; size: .; V: TRBV4-3; D: .; J: TRBJ2-6
DNA: TGTGCCAGCAGCGTAGCCGGGTCTTTCTACGAGCAGTACTTC; CDR3: CASSVAGSFYEQYF; size: .; V: TRBV7-9; D: .; J: TRBJ2-7
DNA: TGTGCCAGCAGTGACATCGTAGGGGCTGGCGGGGAGCTGTTTTTT; CDR3: CASSDIVGAGGELFF; size: once; V: TRBV6-6; D: .; J: TRBJ2-2
DNA: TGTGCCAGCAGCTTAGGTTTCTGGGGGAGGGCGTCCCACGAGCAGTACTTC; CDR3: CASSLGFWGRASHEQYF; size: .; V: TRBV7-2; D: TRBD2; J: TRBJ2-7
DNA: TGTGCCAGCAGCGGGACAGGGAAGAGCCAGTACTTC; CDR3: CASSGTGKSQYF; size: once; V: TRBV27; D: TRBD1; J: TRBJ2-4
DNA: TGCGCCAGCAGCTTGGGTGGCGGGAACACAGATACGCAGTATTTT; CDR3: CASSLGGGNTDTQYF; size: .; V: TRBV5-1; D: .; J: TRBJ2-3
DNA: TGTGCCAGCAGCCTCCCGAGAGGATTAGCCAAAAACATTCAGTACTTC; CDR3: CASSLPRGLAKNIQYF; size: .; V: TRBV2; D: .; J: TRBJ2-4
DNA: TGTGCCAGCAGCGTAGGGGACTTGGGTGGCTACACCTTC; CDR3: CASSVGDLGGYTF; size: .; V: TRBV9; D: .; J: TRBJ1-2